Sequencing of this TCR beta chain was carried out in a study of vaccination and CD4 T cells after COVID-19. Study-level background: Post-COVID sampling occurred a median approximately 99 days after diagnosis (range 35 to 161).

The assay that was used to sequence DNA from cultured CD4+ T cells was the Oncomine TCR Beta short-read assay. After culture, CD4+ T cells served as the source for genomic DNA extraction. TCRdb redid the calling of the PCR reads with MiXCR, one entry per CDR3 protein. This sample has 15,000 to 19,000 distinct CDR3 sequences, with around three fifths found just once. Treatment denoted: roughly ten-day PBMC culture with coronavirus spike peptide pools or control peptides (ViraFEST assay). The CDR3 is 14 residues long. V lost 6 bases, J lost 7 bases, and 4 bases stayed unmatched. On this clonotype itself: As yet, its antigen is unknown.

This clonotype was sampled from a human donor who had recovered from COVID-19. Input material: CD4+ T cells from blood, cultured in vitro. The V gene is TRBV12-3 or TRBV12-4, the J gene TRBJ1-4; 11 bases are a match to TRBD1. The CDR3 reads CASRPGTGGEKLFF. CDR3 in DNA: TGTGCCAGCAGGCCCGGGACAGGGGGTGAAAAACTGTTTTTT.